These T cell receptor beta chains were read from a single sample in a study of blood T cell repertoires in COVID-19. TCRdb keeps only in-frame clones here, not all; method: immunoSEQ multiplex PCR. The sample consists of just over 80,000 clones, around 81% of them appearing once. The specimen was peripheral blood. All receptors come from a man at least 80 years old with acute or convalescent COVID-19. CDR3s include the opening cysteine and the closing phenylalanine or tryptophan. The D gene is left open where the match is weak. Where a row states a size, it is once, few, many or the class of an expanded clone; other rows omit it.

CDR3,DNA,V,D,J,size
CASSYDHGRASDGYTF,TGTGCCAGCAGTTACGATCATGGCAGGGCAAGCGATGGCTACACCTTC,TRBV6-5,.,TRBJ1-2,.
CASSYDRERSTEAFF,TGTGCCAGCAGTTACGACAGGGAGCGGAGCACTGAAGCTTTCTTT,TRBV6-2/TRBV6-3,TRBD1,TRBJ1-1,.
CASSQEKFSTDTQYF,TGTGCCAGTTCACAAGAGAAATTTAGCACAGATACGCAGTATTTT,TRBV18,.,TRBJ2-3,once
CASSASYGYTF,TGTGCCAGCAGCGCTAGCTATGGCTACACCTTC,TRBV7-8,.,TRBJ1-2,.
CASSSGGTYYGYTF,TGTGCCAGCAGCTCAGGGGGCACGTACTATGGCTACACCTTC,TRBV3-1/TRBV3-2,TRBD1,TRBJ1-2,.
CASSKGAGGPKTDTEAFF,TGTGCCAGCAGCAAAGGAGCGGGGGGTCCGAAGACGGACACTGAAGCTTTCTTT,TRBV21-1,.,TRBJ1-1,.
CASSHMNTEAFF,TGTGCCAGCAGTCACATGAACACTGAAGCTTTCTTT,TRBV6-5,.,TRBJ1-1,medium-sized
CATSRAVVNTEAFF,TGTGCCACCAGCAGGGCCGTTGTGAACACTGAAGCTTTCTTT,TRBV15,.,TRBJ1-1,.
CASSQIAGGPYNEQFF,TGCGCCAGCAGCCAGATAGCGGGAGGGCCGTACAATGAGCAGTTCTTC,TRBV4-3,TRBD2,TRBJ2-1,.
CASSFRESGYTF,TGTGCCAGCAGTTTCCGGGAGAGTGGCTACACCTTC,TRBV6-2/TRBV6-3,.,TRBJ1-2,.
CASSLQGADYGYTF,TGCGCCAGCAGCCTACAGGGGGCAGACTATGGCTACACCTTC,TRBV5-1,TRBD1,TRBJ1-2,.
CASRRGQLGDTEAFF,TGTGCCAGCAGACGGGGACAGCTCGGGGACACTGAAGCTTTCTTT,TRBV6-5,TRBD1,TRBJ1-1,once
CASSVAGGSTDTQYF,TGTGCCAGCAGCGTAGCGGGAGGGAGCACAGATACGCAGTATTTT,TRBV9,TRBD2,TRBJ2-3,.
CASSPLGRTGPNTGELFF,TGTGCCAGCAGTCCCCTCGGGAGGACAGGGCCGAACACCGGGGAGCTGTTTTTT,TRBV27,.,TRBJ2-2,.
CASSYSRTGSRNTIYF,TGTGCCAGCAGTTACTCACGGACAGGTTCTCGAAACACCATATATTTT,TRBV6-5,TRBD1,TRBJ1-3,.
CASSLALGGNSYEQFF,TGTGCCAGCAGCTTGGCTTTGGGGGGGAATAGCTATGAGCAGTTCTTC,TRBV5-5,TRBD2,TRBJ2-1,.
CASRRTGTNTEAFF,TGTGCCAGCAGACGTACAGGGACGAACACTGAAGCTTTCTTT,TRBV27,.,TRBJ1-1,.
CASSPGTSNQPQHF,TGCGCCAGCAGCCCGGGTACTAGCAATCAGCCCCAGCATTTT,TRBV5-1,.,TRBJ1-5,.
CASSGDRPGNQPQHF,TGTGCCAGCAGTGGGGACAGACCCGGCAATCAGCCCCAGCATTTT,TRBV28,TRBD1,TRBJ1-5,.
CASSVYSSGELFF,TGTGCCAGCAGCGTTTACAGTTCCGGGGAGCTGTTTTTT,TRBV9,.,TRBJ2-2,.
CASSAGTGTFPEEQYF,TGTGCCAGCAGCGCTGGGACAGGGACTTTCCCGGAGGAGCAGTACTTC,TRBV9,TRBD1,TRBJ2-7,.
CASSPLDSFMNTEAFF,TGTGCCAGCTCACCTTTGGACAGCTTTATGAACACTGAAGCTTTCTTT,TRBV18,.,TRBJ1-1,.
CASSQDFRGNEQFF,TGTGCCAGCAGCCAAGATTTCCGGGGGAATGAGCAGTTCTTC,TRBV3-1/TRBV3-2,.,TRBJ2-1,.
CASNDRHTEQYF,TGTGCCAGCAACGACCGACACACCGAGCAGTACTTC,TRBV12-3/TRBV12-4,.,TRBJ2-7,.
CASSLLEPSYNEQFF,TGTGCCAGCAGCTTGTTGGAGCCCTCCTACAATGAGCAGTTCTTC,TRBV5-5,.,TRBJ2-1,.
CASSYRGGADTQYF,TGTGCCAGCAGTTACAGGGGAGGGGCAGATACGCAGTATTTT,TRBV6-5,TRBD2,TRBJ2-3,.
CASSQDDRGLRTEAFF,TGCGCCAGCAGCCAAGATGACAGGGGGCTCAGGACTGAAGCTTTCTTT,TRBV4-1,TRBD1,TRBJ1-1,.